This TCR beta chain was documented in a study of blood T cell repertoires in COVID-19. The overall study: Samples came from the United States, Italy and Spain, spanning acute and convalescent COVID-19. Sources were T cells, B-cell-depleted T cells, or PBMCs; the material itself was cDNA or gDNA.

The protocol was immunoSEQ multiplex PCR, while the TCRdb copy is restricted to in-frame clones and leaves out a portion. The table includes 250,000 or so clones, about four fifths detected once. The ends lost 0 bases at V and 3 bases at J; junction bases unmatched: 15. CDR1 and CDR2 (germline): SGHDT, YYEEEE. The CDR3 length is 19 residues. Sample: peripheral blood. The TCR was taken from an older man with acute or convalescent COVID-19. The chain carries TRBV5-6 and TRBJ2-5; 9 bases are a match to TRBD2. As DNA, the CDR3 is TGTGCCAGCAGCTTGGCCCCCAGTTGGGCGGGAGGGTTAAAAGAGACCCAGTACTTC. Encoded protein: CASSLAPSWAGGLKETQYF.